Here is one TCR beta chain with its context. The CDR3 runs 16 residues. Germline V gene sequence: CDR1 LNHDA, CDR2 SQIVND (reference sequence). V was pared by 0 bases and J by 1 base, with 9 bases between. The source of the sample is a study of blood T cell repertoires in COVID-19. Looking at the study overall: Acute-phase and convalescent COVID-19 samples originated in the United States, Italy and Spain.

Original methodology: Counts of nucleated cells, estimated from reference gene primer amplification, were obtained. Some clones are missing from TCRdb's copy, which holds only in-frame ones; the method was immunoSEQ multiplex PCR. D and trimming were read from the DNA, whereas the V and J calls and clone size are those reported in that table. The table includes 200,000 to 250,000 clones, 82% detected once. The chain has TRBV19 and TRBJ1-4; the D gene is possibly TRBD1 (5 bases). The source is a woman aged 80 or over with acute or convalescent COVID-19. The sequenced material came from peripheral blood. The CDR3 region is CASSIEQVRTNEKLFF. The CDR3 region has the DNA TGTGCCAGTAGTATAGAACAGGTCAGAACTAATGAAAAACTGTTTTTT.